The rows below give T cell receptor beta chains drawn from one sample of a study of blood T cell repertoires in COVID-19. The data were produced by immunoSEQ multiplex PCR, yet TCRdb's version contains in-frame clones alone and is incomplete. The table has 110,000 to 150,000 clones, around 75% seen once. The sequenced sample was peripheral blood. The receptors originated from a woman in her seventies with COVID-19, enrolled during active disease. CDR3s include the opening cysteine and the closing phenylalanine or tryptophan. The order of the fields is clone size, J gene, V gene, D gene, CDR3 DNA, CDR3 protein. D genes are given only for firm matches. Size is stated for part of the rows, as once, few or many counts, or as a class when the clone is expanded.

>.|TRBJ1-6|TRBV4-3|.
TGCGCCAGCAGCAAAGGACGGGGAGGAGATTCACCCCTCCACTTT
CASSKGRGGDSPLHF
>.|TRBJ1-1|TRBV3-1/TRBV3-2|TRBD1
TGTGCCAGCAGCCACTCGAACAGGGGCGTTGAAGCTTTCTTT
CASSHSNRGVEAFF
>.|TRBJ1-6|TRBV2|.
TGTGCCAGCAGTGGGCAAAGCTATAATTCACCCCTCCACTTT
CASSGQSYNSPLHF
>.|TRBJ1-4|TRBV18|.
TGTGCCAGCTCACGGGATTCGCCGCAGGGTAATGAAAAACTGTTTTTT
CASSRDSPQGNEKLFF
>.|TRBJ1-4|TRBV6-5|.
TGTGCCAGCAGTTCGGGGAAGGGCCGTGAAAAACTGTTTTTT
CASSSGKGREKLFF
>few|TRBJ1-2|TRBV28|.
TGTGCCAGCAGCCCCGTTGGGGGAGGGGCCGATGAAGGTGGCTACACCTTC
CASSPVGGGADEGGYTF
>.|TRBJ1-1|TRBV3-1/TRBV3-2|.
TGTGCCAGCAGCGGACATACGAACACTGAAGCTTTCTTT
CASSGHTNTEAFF
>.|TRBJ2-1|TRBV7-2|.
TGTGCCAGCAGCTTGGTGAGCTCCTACAATGAGCAGTTCTTC
CASSLVSSYNEQFF
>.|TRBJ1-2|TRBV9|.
TGTGCCAGCAGCCCGCGCACCTTC
CASSPRTF
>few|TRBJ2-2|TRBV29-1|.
TGCAGCGTTCTCAGGGGACCGAACACCGGGGAGCTGTTTTTT
CSVLRGPNTGELFF
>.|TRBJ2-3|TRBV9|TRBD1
TGTGCCAGCAGCCCCGGGACAGTCAACACAGATACGCAGTATTTT
CASSPGTVNTDTQYF
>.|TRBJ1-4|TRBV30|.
TGTGCCTGGAGTGTCGGGGGAATCGGAAAACTGTTTTTT
CAWSVGGIGKLFF
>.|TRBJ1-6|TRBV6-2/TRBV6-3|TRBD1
TGTGCCAGCAGTTACAGGGGGGCCGGACAGGCTACGCCTTCACCCCTCCACTTT
CASSYRGAGQATPSPLHF
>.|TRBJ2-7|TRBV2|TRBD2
TGTGCCAGCAGGGAGGGACTAGCGGGGACCTACGAGCAGTACTTC
CASREGLAGTYEQYF
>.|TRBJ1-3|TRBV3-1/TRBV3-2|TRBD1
TGTGCCAGCAGCCCCCGGGACAGTGGAAACACCATATATTTT
CASSPRDSGNTIYF